This T cell receptor (beta chain) is from a study of regulatory T cells in long-lasting Graves disease. Looking at the study overall: Graves' patients with a new diagnosis had received antithyroid drugs under 3 months. Study outcomes and limitations: Accuracy may have suffered from the small sample size.

HTBI primers from iRepertoire and Arm-PCR of CDR3 regions yielded the TCR beta libraries. One entry per CDR3 protein, called by TCRdb with MiXCR from the multiplex PCR reads. The sample yields about 380,000 distinct CDR3 sequences, roughly a sixth seen once. The CDR3 has 15 amino acids. Germline assignment: CDR1 SGHRS and CDR2 YFSETQ. The V gene lost 0 bases and the J gene lost 5 bases, with 12 bases spanning the gap. This sample's time point: newly diagnosed GD, antithyroid drugs for less than 3 months. PBMC RNA was the source of the TCR library. Concerning this clonotype itself: Its target is not known.

V is TRBV5-1 and J is TRBJ1-3, with no clear D. The receptor was derived from a female donor with Graves disease. The sequencing here drew on peripheral blood mononuclear cells (PBMCs), taken at new diagnosis, from a patient treated with antithyroid drugs. CDR3 coding DNA: TGCGCCAGCAGCTTGGGGCAGGAAAGAAGAAACACCATATATTTT. Residues: CASSLGQERRNTIYF.